This T cell receptor (beta chain) was sequenced in a study of CD8 T cells in ankylosing spondylitis. Study conclusions and caveats: Disease-linked clones were CD8+ and relatively rare in peripheral blood.

This clonotype came up many times. Antigen specificity is unknown. Using its own MiXCR run on the 5' RACE reads, TCRdb lists one record per CDR3 protein. The sample carries more than 150,000 distinct CDR3 sequences, around 13% recorded once. With 7 bases removed from V and 11 bases from J, the gap between germline ends came to 14 bases. This CDR3 region has 11 residues. The sequencing sample was made of blood, either unsorted or a sorted T cell fraction (not recorded which). The V call is TRBV12-3 or TRBV12-4, the J call TRBJ1-1; D is unclear. This sequence was found in a female donor with ankylosing spondylitis or in good health (not recorded which). CDR3 sequence (DNA): TGTGCCAGCACCTCCTTAAGGCAGGCTTTCTTT. This translates into CASTSLRQAFF.